This TCR beta chain emerged from a study of cytomegalovirus exposure and HLA in healthy donors. Whole-study findings and limits: Most TCR sequences were rare, but some public TCRs occurred in many donors. Most of the CMV-associated TCR beta chains (in a later analysis) appeared to be HLA-restricted.

This clone was recorded a few times. Its antigen is unknown. This PCR relied on a set of 60 Vbeta primers and 13 Jbeta primers. Methods used by the authors: Later reanalysis found 70 million to 95 million unique TCR beta chains, some 10 million of them shared. Repertoires were generated with immunoSEQ multiplex PCR, while TCRdb's copy carries only in-frame clones and drops some. V and J calls and clone size are given by that table; D and trimming were obtained from the DNA. This sample has around 130,000 clones, with about 8.6% found just once. Germline V gene sequence: CDR1 SGHDT, CDR2 YYEEEE. Trimming cost V 4 bases and J 6 bases, with 5 bases left between them. This CDR3 is 11 amino acids long.

This clonotype originated in a woman aged 35 to 49 in good health and CMV-seropositive. The genes are TRBV5-6 and TRBJ2-1; D is uncertain. Sequences were obtained from PBMCs. The CDR3 region has the DNA TGTGCCAGCAGCGTGAGCAATGAGCAGTTCTTC. This encodes CASSVSNEQFF.